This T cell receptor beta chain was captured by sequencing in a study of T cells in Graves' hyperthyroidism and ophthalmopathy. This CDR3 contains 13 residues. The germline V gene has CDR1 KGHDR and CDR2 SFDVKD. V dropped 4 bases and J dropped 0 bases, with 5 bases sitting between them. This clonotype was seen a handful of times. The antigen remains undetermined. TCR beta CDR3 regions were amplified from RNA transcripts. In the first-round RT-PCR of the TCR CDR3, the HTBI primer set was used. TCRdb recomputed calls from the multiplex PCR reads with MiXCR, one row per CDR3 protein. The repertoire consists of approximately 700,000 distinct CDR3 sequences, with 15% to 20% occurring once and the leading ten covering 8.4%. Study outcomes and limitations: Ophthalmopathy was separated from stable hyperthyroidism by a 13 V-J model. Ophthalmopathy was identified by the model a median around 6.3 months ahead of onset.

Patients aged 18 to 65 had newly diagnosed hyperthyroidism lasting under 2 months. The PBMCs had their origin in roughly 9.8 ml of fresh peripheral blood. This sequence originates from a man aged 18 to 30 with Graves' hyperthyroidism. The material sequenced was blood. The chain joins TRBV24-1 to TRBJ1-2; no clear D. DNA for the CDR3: TGTGCCACCAGTGACAAGCCTAACTATGGCTACACCTTC. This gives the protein CATSDKPNYGYTF.